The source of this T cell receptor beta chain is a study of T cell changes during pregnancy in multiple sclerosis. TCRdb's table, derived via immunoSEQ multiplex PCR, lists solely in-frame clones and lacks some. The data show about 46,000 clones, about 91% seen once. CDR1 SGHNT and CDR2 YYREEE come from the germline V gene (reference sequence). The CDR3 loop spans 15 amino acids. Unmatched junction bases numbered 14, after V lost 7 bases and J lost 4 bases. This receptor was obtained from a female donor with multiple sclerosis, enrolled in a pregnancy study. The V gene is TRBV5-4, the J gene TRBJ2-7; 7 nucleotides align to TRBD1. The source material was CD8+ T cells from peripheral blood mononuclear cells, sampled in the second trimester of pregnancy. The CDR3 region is CASAGGQDSGYEQYF. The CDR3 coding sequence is TGTGCCAGCGCCGGAGGACAGGATTCAGGTTACGAGCAGTACTTC.